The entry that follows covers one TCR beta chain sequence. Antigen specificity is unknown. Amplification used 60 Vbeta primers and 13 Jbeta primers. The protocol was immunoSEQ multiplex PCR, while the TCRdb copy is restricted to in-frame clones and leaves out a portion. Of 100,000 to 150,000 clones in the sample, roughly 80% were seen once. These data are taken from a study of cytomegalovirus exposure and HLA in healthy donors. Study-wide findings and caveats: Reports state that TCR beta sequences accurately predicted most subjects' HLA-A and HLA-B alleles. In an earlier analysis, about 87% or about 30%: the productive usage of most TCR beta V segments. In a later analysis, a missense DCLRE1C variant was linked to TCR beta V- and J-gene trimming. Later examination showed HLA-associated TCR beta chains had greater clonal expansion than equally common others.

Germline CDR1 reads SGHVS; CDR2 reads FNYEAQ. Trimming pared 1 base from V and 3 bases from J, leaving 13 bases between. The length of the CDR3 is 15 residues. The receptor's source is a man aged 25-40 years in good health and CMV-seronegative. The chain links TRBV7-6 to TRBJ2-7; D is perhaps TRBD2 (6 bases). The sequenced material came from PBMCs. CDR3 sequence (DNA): TGTGCCAGCAGCTTAGGTGGCGGGACCGACTACGAGCAGTACTTC. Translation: CASSLGGGTDYEQYF.